One and the same sample provided the 19 T cell receptor beta chains below, sequenced in a study of shared clonotypes between healthy human individuals. The assay was immunoSEQ multiplex PCR, and TCRdb's table has in-frame clones only and misses some. The repertoire includes 2 million to 2.5 million clones, under 95% of them detected once, and more than 0.35% sits in the top ten. The sequenced material came from naive CD4+ T cells from PBMCs. Subset specified: CD45RA+ positively selected. Receptor source: a man in his late teens or twenties in good health. Some clones in this sample may be carry-over from other donors' samples.

The chain couples TRBV5-1 to TRBJ2-1; 11 nucleotides agree with TRBD2. The CDR3 loop spans 16 amino acids. V was clipped by 4 bases and J by 7 bases; unmatched bases: 10. The germline gives CDR1 SGHRS, CDR2 YFSETQ. CDR3 in amino acids: CASSAPGLAGINEQFF. CDR3 in DNA: TGCGCCAGCAGCGCGCCTGGACTAGCGGGCATAAATGAGCAGTTCTTC.

About this clone: The same CDR3 also results from other DNA sequences found in this sample. The V gene is TRBV29-1, the J gene TRBJ1-4; weak D call: TRBD1 (5 bases). Trimming removed 6 bases at V and 8 bases at J, with 13 bases between. Germline V gives CDR1 SQVTM, CDR2 ANQGSEA. The CDR3 runs to 12 residues. In nucleotides, the CDR3 is TGCAGCGTCGTGGGGGGGGACGAAAAACTGTTTTTT. It is translated as CSVVGGDEKLFF.

The chain is built from TRBV28 and TRBJ1-2; the D gene is possibly TRBD1 (5 bases). V lost 4 bases and J lost 5, with 11 bases in between. Germline V gene sequence: CDR1 MDHEN, CDR2 SYDVKM. The CDR3 sequence is 13 residues long. CDR3 DNA sequence: TGTGCCAGCAGTTGGGGGGTCTTGTATGGCTACACCTTC. Its translation: CASSWGVLYGYTF.

V gene TRBV18 combines with J gene TRBJ1-2; 8 bases map to TRBD1. Trimming removed 2 bases from V and 2 bases from J; junction bases left unmatched: 10. Germline V gene data show CDR1 as KGHSH and CDR2 as LQKENI. The CDR3 extends over 17 amino acids. The CDR3 DNA follows: TGTGCCAGCTCACCAGTGCAGGGGGCCGACTCGAACTATGGCTACACCTTC. Translated, it gives CASSPVQGADSNYGYTF.

Note on this clone: The same CDR3 can be traced to other DNA sequences in this sample. This chain uses TRBV29-1 with TRBJ2-7, with D maybe TRBD2 (5 bases). V was shortened by 4 bases and J by 1 base, with 8 bases between the two germline ends. This CDR3 is 12 amino acids long. CDR1 and CDR2 (germline): SQVTM, ANQGSEA. In DNA, the CDR3 is TGCAGCGTTGCACGGGGATCCTACGAGCAGTACTTC. Translated, it gives CSVARGSYEQYF.

The rearrangement links TRBV28 to TRBJ1-3; D is ambiguous. In germline, CDR1 is MDHEN, CDR2 SYDVKM. Trimming shortened V by 0 bases and J by 3 bases, and 12 bases separated the two germline ends. CDR3 length: 16 residues. The CDR3 protein is CASSLWQRVLGNTIYF. The CDR3 nucleotides are TGTGCCAGCAGTTTATGGCAGCGTGTGCTTGGAAACACCATATATTTT.

This clone showed up just a few times. The sample has other DNA sequences that encode this CDR3 too. The J gene is TRBJ2-1, the V gene TRBV27; D gene ambiguous. V was cut by 6 bases and J by 3 bases, with 3 bases left in between. Per germline, CDR1 MNHEY and CDR2 SMNVEV (reference sequence). The length of the CDR3 is 11 residues. For the CDR3, the DNA is TGTGCCAGCAGCTTCTACAATGAGCAGTTCTTC. Translation gives CASSFYNEQFF.

The chain joins TRBV4-1 to TRBJ2-6; D call uncertain. Germline lookup yields CDR1 MGHRA and CDR2 YSYEKL. CDR3 length equals 15 residues. V was trimmed by 2 bases and J by 2 bases, leaving 7 bases between them. CDR3 protein: CASSQPPPGANVLTF. CDR3 sequence (DNA): TGCGCCAGCAGCCAACCCCCGCCTGGGGCCAACGTCCTGACTTTC.

The genes are TRBV7-9 and TRBJ2-1; D may be TRBD1 or TRBD2 (7 bases each). The CDR3 totals 15 residues. Germline V CDR1 and CDR2: SEHNR, FQNEAQ (reference sequence). Trimming took off 5 bases at V and 6 bases at J, with 17 bases between the two ends. The CDR3 is CASSPKGAGVNEQFF. The DNA of the CDR3 is TGTGCCAGCAGCCCCAAGGGGGCGGGGGTCAATGAGCAGTTCTTC.

This clone was recorded once. V usage is TRBV28 and J usage is TRBJ2-3; D is unresolved. V was cut by 4 bases and J by 7 bases, with 18 bases left in between. Germline-derived CDR1 and CDR2 are MDHEN and SYDVKM. The CDR3 covers 15 residues. The CDR3 nucleotides read TGTGCCAGCAGTTCTACGGCAGCCCTAGAATATACGCAGTATTTT. Residues: CASSSTAALEYTQYF.

The chain combines TRBV5-1 with TRBJ1-1; the D gene is possibly TRBD1 (5 bases). The CDR3 length is 13 residues. V shed 3 bases and J shed 6 bases, with 12 bases lying between them. Germline V gives CDR1 SGHRS, CDR2 YFSETQ. The CDR3 is CASSYQGSAEAFF. The CDR3 DNA reads TGCGCCAGCAGCTATCAGGGAAGCGCTGAAGCTTTCTTT. Full variable domain (remainder filled in from reference TRBV5-1 and TRBJ1-1): KAGVTQTPRYLIKTRGQQVTLSCSPISGHRSVSWYQQTPGQGLQFLFEYFSETQRNKGNFPGRFSGRQFSNSRSEMNVSTLELGDSALYLCASSYQGSAEAFFGQGTRLTVV.

The J gene is TRBJ2-3, the V gene TRBV10-3; D is undetermined. The CDR3 contains 14 residues. Trimming took off 0 bases at V and 4 bases at J, with 8 bases between the two ends. CDR1 ENHRY and CDR2 SYGVKD come from the germline V gene. CDR3 sequence (DNA): TGTGCCATCAGTGAGTCGTCTAGTCCAGATACGCAGTATTTT. Its protein product is CAISESSSPDTQYF.

This clone was observed a single time. This chain links TRBV7-3 with TRBJ1-1; no clear D gene. The CDR3 loop spans 13 amino acids. Germline CDR1 reads SGHTA; CDR2 reads FQGTGA. V was pared by 1 base and J by 6 bases, with 9 bases between. The CDR3 is CASSLSPGAEAFF. CDR3 coding DNA: TGTGCCAGCAGCTTAAGTCCCGGGGCTGAAGCTTTCTTT.

The chain links TRBV28 to TRBJ2-3; 9 nucleotides agree with TRBD1. The CDR3 runs to 15 residues. Germline-derived CDR1 and CDR2 are MDHEN and SYDVKM. With 6 bases clipped from V and 1 base from J, the junction kept 5 bases outside the gene matches. DNA for the CDR3: TGTGCCAGCAGCATGACAGGGGGTGGCACAGATACGCAGTATTTT. This codes for CASSMTGGGTDTQYF.

This chain links TRBV5-6 with TRBJ2-7; TRBD2 matches at 13 bases. CDR3 length equals 17 residues. The germline CDR1 and CDR2 sequences are SGHDT and YYEEEE. Germline trimming cut 3 bases from V and 1 base from J; bases unmatched to any gene: 7. The DNA of the CDR3 is TGTGCCAGCAGCTCGTACGGACTAGCGGGAGAGTCCTACGAGCAGTACTTC. The encoded protein is CASSSYGLAGESYEQYF.

The V call is TRBV6-5, the J call TRBJ1-6; 11 bases fit TRBD1. This CDR3 region has 15 residues. The germline V gene encodes CDR1 MNHEY and CDR2 SVGAGI. The trim removed 2 bases at V and 11 bases at J, leaving 5 bases unmatched. CDR3 coding DNA: TGTGCCAGCAGTTACGGTGGACAGGGGGCGACACCCCTCCACTTT. Protein: CASSYGGQGATPLHF.

V is TRBV29-1 and J is TRBJ2-2, with 9 bases identical to TRBD1. V shed 7 bases, J shed 6 bases, and the junction held 9 bases outside the gene matches. This CDR3 comprises 14 residues. From germline, CDR1 is SQVTM and CDR2 ANQGSEA. The CDR3: CSGTTGGKSGELFF. CDR3 in DNA: TGCAGCGGCACGACAGGGGGGAAATCCGGGGAGCTGTTTTTT.

V usage is TRBV7-8 and J usage is TRBJ2-1; D ambiguous. Trimming removed 5 bases from V and 2 bases from J, with 16 bases in between. CDR3 length equals 16 residues. Germline values: CDR1 SGHVS, CDR2 FQNEAQ. DNA for the CDR3: TGTGCCAGCAGCCGCCCCCCTTATAGAACCTACAATGAGCAGTTCTTC. Its protein is CASSRPPYRTYNEQFF.

V usage is TRBV7-9 and J usage is TRBJ2-1; perhaps TRBD2 as D (6 bases). Germline lookup yields CDR1 SEHNR and CDR2 FQNEAQ (reference sequence). The CDR3 loop spans 16 amino acids. Trimming took off 4 bases at V and 0 bases at J, with 13 bases between the two ends. CDR3 loop: CASSSSRDSSYNEQFF. DNA for the CDR3: TGTGCCAGCAGCTCATCCCGGGACTCCTCCTACAATGAGCAGTTCTTC. Using reference TRBV7-9 and TRBJ2-1 for the parts outside the CDR3, the full variable domain is DTGVSQNPRHKITKRGQNVTFRCDPISEHNRLYWYRQTLGQGPEFLTYFQNEAQLEKSRLLSDRFSAERPKGSFSTLEIQRTEQGDSAMYLCASSSSRDSSYNEQFFGPGTRLTVL.